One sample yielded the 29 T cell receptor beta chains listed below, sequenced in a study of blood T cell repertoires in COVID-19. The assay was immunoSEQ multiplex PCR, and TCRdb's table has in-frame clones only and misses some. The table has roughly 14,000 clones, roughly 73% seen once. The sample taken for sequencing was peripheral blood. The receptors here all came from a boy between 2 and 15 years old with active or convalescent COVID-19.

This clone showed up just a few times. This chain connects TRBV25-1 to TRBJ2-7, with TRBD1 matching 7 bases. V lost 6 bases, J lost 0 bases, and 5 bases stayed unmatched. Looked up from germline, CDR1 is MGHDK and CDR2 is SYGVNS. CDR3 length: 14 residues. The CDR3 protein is CASSPTGSSYEQYF. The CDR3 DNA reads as TGTGCCAGCAGCCCGACAGGGTCCTCCTACGAGCAGTACTTC.

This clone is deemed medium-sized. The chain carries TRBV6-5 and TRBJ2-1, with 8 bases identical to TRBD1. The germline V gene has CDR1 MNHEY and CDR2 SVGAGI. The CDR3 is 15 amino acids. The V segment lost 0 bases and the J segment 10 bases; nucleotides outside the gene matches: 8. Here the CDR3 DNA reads TGTGCCAGCAGTTACTCGTCAACAGGGGGGCTGGAGCAGTTCTTC. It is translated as CASSYSSTGGLEQFF.

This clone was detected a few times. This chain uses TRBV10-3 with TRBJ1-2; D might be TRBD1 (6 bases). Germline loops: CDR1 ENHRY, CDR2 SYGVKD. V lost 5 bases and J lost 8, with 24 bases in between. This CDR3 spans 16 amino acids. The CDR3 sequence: CAISPGQLGVTSGYTF. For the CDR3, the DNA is TGTGCCATCAGTCCAGGACAGCTGGGAGTCACCTCCGGCTACACCTTC.

The CDR3 DNA sequence: TGTGCCAGTAGTATATCCAGGGGATCGGGTGGCTACACCTTC. Its translation is CASSISRGSGGYTF. The chain combines TRBV19 with TRBJ1-2; TRBD1 is a possible D gene (6 bases). Per germline, CDR1 LNHDA and CDR2 SQIVND (reference sequence). CDR3 size: 14 residues. Trimming stripped 2 bases from V and 7 bases from J, with 14 bases between.

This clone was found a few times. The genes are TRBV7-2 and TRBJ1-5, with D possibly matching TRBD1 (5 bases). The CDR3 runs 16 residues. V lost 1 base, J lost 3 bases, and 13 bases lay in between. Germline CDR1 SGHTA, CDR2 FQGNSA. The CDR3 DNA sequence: TGTGCCAGCAGCTTAGGAACAGGTCTAATCAATCAGCCCCAGCATTTT. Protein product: CASSLGTGLINQPQHF.

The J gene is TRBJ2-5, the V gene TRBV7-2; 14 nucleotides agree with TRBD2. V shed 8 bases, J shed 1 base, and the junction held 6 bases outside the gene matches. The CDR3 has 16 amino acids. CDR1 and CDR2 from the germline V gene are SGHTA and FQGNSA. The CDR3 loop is CASFRLAGGLQETQYF. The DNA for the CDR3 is TGTGCCAGCTTCAGACTAGCGGGGGGGCTCCAAGAGACCCAGTACTTC.

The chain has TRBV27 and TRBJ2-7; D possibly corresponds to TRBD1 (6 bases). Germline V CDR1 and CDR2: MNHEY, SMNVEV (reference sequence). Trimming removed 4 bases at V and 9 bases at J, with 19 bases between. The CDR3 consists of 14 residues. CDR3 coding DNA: TGTGCCAGCAGTTCAACCGGGACAAGGCTCGGGCAGTACTTC. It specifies CASSSTGTRLGQYF.

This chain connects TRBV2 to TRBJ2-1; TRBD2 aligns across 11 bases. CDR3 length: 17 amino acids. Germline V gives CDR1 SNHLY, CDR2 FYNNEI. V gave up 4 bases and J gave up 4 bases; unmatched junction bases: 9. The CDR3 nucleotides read TGTGCCAGCAGTGCGGGTAGCGGGAGGGAGGGGTACAATGAGCAGTTCTTC. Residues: CASSAGSGREGYNEQFF.

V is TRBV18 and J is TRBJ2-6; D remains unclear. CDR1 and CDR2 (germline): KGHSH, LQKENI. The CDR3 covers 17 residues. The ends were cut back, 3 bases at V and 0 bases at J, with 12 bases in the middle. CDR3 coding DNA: TGTGCCAGCTCACCCAATCAGGCCAGCTCTGGGGCCAACGTCCTGACTTTC. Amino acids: CASSPNQASSGANVLTF.

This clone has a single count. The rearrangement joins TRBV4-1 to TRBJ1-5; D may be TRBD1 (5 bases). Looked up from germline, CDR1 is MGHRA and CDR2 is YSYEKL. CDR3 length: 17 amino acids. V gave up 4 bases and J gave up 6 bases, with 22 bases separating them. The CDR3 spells CASSPRAEGGVGQPQHF. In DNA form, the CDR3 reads TGCGCCAGCAGCCCAAGAGCGGAGGGAGGGGTTGGTCAGCCCCAGCATTTT.

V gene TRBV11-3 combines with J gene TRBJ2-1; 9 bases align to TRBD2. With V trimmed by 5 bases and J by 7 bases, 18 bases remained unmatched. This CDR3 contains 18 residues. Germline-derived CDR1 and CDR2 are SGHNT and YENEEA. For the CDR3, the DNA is TGTGCCAGCAGCCACTCGGCGCCAGGCGGGAGGGCCGAGAATGAGCAGTTCTTC. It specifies CASSHSAPGGRAENEQFF.

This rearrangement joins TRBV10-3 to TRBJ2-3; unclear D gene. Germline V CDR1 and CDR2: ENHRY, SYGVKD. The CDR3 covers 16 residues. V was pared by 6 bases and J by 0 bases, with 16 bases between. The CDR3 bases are TGTGCCATCAGAGATAAACTACGTCCTAGCACAGATACGCAGTATTTT. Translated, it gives CAIRDKLRPSTDTQYF.

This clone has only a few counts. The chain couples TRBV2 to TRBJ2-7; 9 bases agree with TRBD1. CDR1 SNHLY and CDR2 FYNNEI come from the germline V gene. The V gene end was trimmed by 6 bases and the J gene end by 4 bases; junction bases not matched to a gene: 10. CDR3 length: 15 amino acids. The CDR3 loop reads CASSFAGTGNYEQYF. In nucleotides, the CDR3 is TGTGCCAGCAGCTTTGCCGGGACAGGGAATTACGAGCAGTACTTC.

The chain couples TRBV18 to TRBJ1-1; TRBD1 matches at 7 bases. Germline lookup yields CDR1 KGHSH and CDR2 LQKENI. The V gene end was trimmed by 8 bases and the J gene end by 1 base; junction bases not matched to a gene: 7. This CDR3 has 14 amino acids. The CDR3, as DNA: TGTGCCAGCGGACCGGGACAGAAGAACACTGAAGCTTTCTTT. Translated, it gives CASGPGQKNTEAFF.

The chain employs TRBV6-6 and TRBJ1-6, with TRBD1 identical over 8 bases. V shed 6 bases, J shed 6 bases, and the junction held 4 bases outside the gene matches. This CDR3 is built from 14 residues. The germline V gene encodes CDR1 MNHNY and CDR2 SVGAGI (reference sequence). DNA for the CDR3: TGTGCCAGCAGAGAGGGACAGGTTAATTCACCCCTCCACTTT. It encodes CASREGQVNSPLHF.

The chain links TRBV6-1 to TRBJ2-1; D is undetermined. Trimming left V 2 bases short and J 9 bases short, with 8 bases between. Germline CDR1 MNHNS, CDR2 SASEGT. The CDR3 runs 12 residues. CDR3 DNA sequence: TGTGCCAGCAGTGAATACCTAAGTGAGCAGTTCTTC. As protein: CASSEYLSEQFF.

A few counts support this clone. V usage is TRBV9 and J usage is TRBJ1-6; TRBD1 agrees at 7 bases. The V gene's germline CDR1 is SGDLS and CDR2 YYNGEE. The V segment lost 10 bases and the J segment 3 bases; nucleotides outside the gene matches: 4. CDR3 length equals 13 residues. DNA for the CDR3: TGTGCCGGACAGGAAAACTATAATTCACCCCTCCACTTT. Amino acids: CAGQENYNSPLHF. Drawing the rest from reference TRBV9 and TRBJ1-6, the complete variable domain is DSGVTQTPKHLITATGQRVTLRCSPRSGDLSVYWYQQSLDQGLQFLIQYYNGEERAKGNILERFSAQQFPDLHSELNLSSLELGDSALYFCAGQENYNSPLHFGNGTRLTVT.

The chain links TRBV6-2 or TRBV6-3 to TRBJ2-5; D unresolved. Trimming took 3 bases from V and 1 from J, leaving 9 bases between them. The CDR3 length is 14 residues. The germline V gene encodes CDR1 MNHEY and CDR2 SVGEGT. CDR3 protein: CASSYTVFQETQYF. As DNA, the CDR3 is TGTGCCAGCAGTTATACAGTATTCCAAGAGACCCAGTACTTC.

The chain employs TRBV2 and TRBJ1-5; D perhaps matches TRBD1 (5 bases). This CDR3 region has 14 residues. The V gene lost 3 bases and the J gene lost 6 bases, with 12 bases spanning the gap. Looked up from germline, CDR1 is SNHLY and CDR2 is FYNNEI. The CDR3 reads CASSDSRGVQPQHF. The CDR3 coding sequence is TGTGCCAGCAGTGATTCGCGGGGGGTTCAGCCCCAGCATTTT. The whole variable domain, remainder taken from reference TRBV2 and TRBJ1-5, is EPEVTQTPSHQVTQMGQEVILRCVPISNHLYFYWYRQILGQKVEFLVSFYNNEISEKSEIFDDQFSVERPDGSNFTLKIRSTKLEDSAMYFCASSDSRGVQPQHFGDGTRLSIL.

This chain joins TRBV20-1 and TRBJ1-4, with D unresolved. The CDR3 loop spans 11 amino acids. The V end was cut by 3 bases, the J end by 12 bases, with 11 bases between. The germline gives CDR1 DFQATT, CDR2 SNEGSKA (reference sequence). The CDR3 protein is CSASDAEELFF. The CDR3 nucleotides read TGCAGTGCTAGTGACGCCGAGGAACTGTTTTTT.

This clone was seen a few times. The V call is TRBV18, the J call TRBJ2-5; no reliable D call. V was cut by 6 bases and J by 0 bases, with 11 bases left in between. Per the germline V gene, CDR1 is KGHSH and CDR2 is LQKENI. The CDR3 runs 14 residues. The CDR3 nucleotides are TGTGCCAGCTCGCCCATGACTTACCAAGAGACCCAGTACTTC. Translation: CASSPMTYQETQYF.

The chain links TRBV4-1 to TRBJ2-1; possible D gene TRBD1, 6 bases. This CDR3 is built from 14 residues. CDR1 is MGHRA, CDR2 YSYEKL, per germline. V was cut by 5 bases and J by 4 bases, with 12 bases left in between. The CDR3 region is CASSSRQAYNEQFF. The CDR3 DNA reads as TGCGCCAGCAGCTCTCGACAGGCGTACAATGAGCAGTTCTTC.

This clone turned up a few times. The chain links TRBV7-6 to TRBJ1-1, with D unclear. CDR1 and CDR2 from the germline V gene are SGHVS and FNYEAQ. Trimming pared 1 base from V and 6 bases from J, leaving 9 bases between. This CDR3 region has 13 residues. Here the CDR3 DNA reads TGTGCCAGCAGCTTAGGTGGGAGGGCTGAAGCTTTCTTT. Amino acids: CASSLGGRAEAFF. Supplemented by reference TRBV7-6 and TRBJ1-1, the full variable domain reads GAGVSQSPRYKVTKRGQDVALRCDPISGHVSLYWYRQALGQGPEFLTYFNYEAQQDKSGLPNDRFSAERPEGSISTLTIQRTEQRDSAMYRCASSLGGRAEAFFGQGTRLTVV.

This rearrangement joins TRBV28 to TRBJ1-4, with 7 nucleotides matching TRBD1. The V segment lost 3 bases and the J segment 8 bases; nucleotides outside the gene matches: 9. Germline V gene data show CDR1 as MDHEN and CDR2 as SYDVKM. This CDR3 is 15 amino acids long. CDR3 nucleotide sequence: TGTGCCAGCAGTTTCCAGACCCCCAGGGGGGAAAAACTGTTTTTT. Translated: CASSFQTPRGEKLFF.

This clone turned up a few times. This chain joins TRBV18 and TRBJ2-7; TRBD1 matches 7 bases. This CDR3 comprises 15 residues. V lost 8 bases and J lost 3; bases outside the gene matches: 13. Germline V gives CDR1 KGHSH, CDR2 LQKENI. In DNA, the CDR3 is TGTGCCAGCATGGCAGACCGGGACAGAGTCTACGAGCAGTACTTC. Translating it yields CASMADRDRVYEQYF.

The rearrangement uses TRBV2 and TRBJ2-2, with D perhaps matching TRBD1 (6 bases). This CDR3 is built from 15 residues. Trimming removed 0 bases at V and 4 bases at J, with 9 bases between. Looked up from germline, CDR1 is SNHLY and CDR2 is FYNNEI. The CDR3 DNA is TGTGCCAGCAGTGAAGCGCAAGGGGGCACCGGGGAGCTGTTTTTT. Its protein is CASSEAQGGTGELFF. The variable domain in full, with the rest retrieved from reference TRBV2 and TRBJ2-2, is EPEVTQTPSHQVTQMGQEVILRCVPISNHLYFYWYRQILGQKVEFLVSFYNNEISEKSEIFDDQFSVERPDGSNFTLKIRSTKLEDSAMYFCASSEAQGGTGELFFGEGSRLTVL.

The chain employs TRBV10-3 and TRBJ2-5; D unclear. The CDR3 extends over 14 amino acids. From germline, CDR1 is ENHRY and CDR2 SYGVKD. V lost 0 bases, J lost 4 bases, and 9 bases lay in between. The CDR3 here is CAISESLSTETQYF. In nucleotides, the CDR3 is TGTGCCATCAGTGAGTCGCTGAGCACAGAGACCCAGTACTTC.

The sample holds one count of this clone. The CDR3 reads CASSLQGQGLVDTQYF. CDR3 nucleotides: TGTGCCAGCAGCCTTCAAGGACAGGGGTTGGTGGATACGCAGTATTTT. The chain uses TRBV4-2 and TRBJ2-3, with TRBD1 matching 9 bases. The length of the CDR3 is 16 residues. J was trimmed by 6 bases and V by 4 bases; bases with no gene match: 11. Per the germline V gene, CDR1 is LGHNA and CDR2 is YNFKEQ.

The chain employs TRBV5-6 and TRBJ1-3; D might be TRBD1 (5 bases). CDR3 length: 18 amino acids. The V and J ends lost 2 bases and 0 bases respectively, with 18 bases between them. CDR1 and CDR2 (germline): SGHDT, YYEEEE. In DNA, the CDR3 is TGTGCCAGCAGCTTCCCTTGGGACTTCTCGAGCTCTGGAAACACCATATATTTT. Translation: CASSFPWDFSSSGNTIYF.